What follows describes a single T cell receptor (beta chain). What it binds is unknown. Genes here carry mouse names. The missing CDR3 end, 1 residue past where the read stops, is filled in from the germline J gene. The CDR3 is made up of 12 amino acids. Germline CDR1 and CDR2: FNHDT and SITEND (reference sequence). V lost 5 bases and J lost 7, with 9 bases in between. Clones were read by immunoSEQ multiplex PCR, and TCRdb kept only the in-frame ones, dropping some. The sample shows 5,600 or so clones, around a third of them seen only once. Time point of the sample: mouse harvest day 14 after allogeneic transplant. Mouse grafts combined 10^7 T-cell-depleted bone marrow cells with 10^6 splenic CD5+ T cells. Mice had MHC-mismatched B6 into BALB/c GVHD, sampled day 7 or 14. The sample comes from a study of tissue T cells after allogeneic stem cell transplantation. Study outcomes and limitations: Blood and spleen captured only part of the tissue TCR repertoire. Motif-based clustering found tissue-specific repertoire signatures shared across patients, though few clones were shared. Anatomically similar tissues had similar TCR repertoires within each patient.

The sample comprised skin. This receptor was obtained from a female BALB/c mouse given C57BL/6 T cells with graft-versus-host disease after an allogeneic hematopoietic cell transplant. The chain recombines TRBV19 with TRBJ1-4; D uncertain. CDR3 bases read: TGTGCCAGCAGCCCCTTTAGCGAAAGATTATTT. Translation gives CASSPFSERLF. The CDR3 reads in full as CASSPFSERLFF.